This record concerns one TCR beta chain sequence. This entry is derived from a study of T-cell reconstitution after alpha-beta-depleted transplantation in children. For TCRbeta, the library was prepared with unique molecular identifiers. TCRdb re-called the PCR reads through MiXCR, storing one row per CDR3 protein. The sample lists more than 400,000 distinct CDR3 sequences; roughly 11% were seen once. CDR3 length equals 16 residues. Germline assignment: CDR1 SGHTA and CDR2 FQGNSA. J lost 4 bases, V lost 5 bases, and 9 bases had no gene match. The rearrangement uses TRBV7-2 and TRBJ2-1, with 9 positions matching TRBD1. This sequence was found in a female patient under 10 years old who had a stem cell transplant for aplastic anemia, so the T cells may come from the graft donor. The starting material was PBMCs, mostly from graft donor cells, obtained 180 days after TCRalphabeta/CD19-depleted stem cell transplant. The CDR3 DNA is TGTGCCAGCAGCCAATGGTCAGGGACAGGGTACAATGAGCAGTTCTTC. Residues: CASSQWSGTGYNEQFF.